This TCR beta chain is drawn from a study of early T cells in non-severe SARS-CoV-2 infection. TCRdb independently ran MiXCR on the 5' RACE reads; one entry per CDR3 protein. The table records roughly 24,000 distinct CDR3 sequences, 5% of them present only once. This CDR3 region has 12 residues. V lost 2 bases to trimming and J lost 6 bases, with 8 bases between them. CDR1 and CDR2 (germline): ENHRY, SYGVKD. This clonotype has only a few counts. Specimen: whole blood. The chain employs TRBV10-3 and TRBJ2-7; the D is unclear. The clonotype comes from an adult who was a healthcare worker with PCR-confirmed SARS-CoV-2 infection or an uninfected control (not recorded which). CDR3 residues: CAISEGDSEQYF. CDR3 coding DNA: TGTGCCATCAGTGAGGGGGATAGCGAGCAGTACTTC.